This T cell receptor (beta chain) stems from a study of radiation and T cells in renal cell carcinoma. Whole-study findings and limits: Irradiated tumors held more dominant CDR3 motifs than control tumors.

Sequencing was performed with immunoSEQ multiplex PCR; in TCRdb, only in-frame clones are kept and a portion is missing. Altogether about 18,000 clones are present, around 55% being singletons, with the ten largest covering roughly 12%. The V and J ends lost 0 bases and 5 bases respectively, with 17 bases between them. CDR1 and CDR2 (germline): SGHRS, YFSETQ. The CDR3 totals 17 residues. The sample's treatment: 15 Gy SBRT to primary tumor, nephrectomy 4 weeks later. Clear cell pathology was present in this patient's renal cell carcinoma. On this clone: Antigen unknown.

The material sequenced was tumor tissue, taken from a patient whose treatment included radiotherapy and nephrectomy. The chain is built from TRBV5-1 and TRBJ1-4; no reliable D call. The receptor's source is a man between 45 and 60 years old with renal cell carcinoma. CDR3 coding DNA: TGCGCCAGCAGCTTGGAAAGTTTATGGACGGGGAATGAAAAACTGTTTTTT. It codes for CASSLESLWTGNEKLFF.